Listed below are T cell receptor beta chains from one sample, sequenced in a study of PD-L1 blockade in urothelial cancer. Method: immunoSEQ multiplex PCR; TCRdb's copy keeps in-frame clones and lacks some. The table lists some 97,000 clones, around 90% of them singletons. The sample was PBMCs, taken around atezolizumab (anti-PD-L1) treatment. Receptors originate from an elderly woman with urothelial cancer. Both conserved end residues are part of each CDR3. A D gene is named only where the DNA matches it firmly. Not every row has a clone size; where given, it reads once, few, many or a size class.

-,TRBD1,TRBJ2-3,TRBV7-9,TGTGCCAGCAGCCACCGAGGGACAGGGGTTATAGATACGCAGTATTTT,CASSHRGTGVIDTQYF
-,-,TRBJ1-1,TRBV11-1,TGTGCCAGCAGCCCGAGGCGGGAGAAAACTGAAGCTTTCTTT,CASSPRREKTEAFF
-,-,TRBJ1-1,TRBV27,TGTGCCAGCAGTTTATGGTGGGGGGAGGCCATGAACACTGAAGCTTTCTTT,CASSLWWGEAMNTEAFF
few,TRBD2,TRBJ2-7,TRBV25-1,TGTGCCAGCAGTGAGGGAGGGACCTACGAGCAGTACTTC,CASSEGGTYEQYF
-,-,TRBJ2-7,TRBV7-9,TGTGCCAGCAGCTTCCGCGAGACTTCCTACGAGCAGTACTTC,CASSFRETSYEQYF
-,-,TRBJ1-2,TRBV6-1,TGTGCCAGCAGGGGGACACCGGGCTTGAACTATGGCTACACCTTC,CASRGTPGLNYGYTF
-,-,TRBJ2-1,TRBV18,TGTGCCAGCTCAAAAACGGACTTATACAATGAGCAGTTCTTC,CASSKTDLYNEQFF
-,-,TRBJ2-5,TRBV28,TGTGCCAGCAGGAAGGCGGGGCCGGGGACCGCGGAGACCCAGTACTTC,CASRKAGPGTAETQYF
few,-,TRBJ2-6,TRBV30,TGTGCCTGGAGTCCCCATGGGGCCAACGTCCTGACTTTC,CAWSPHGANVLTF
-,TRBD2,TRBJ2-3,TRBV5-1,TGCGCCAGCAGCTTGGAGGTTAGGGCGGGAGAGAGCACAGATACGCAGTATTTT,CASSLEVRAGESTDTQYF
-,TRBD1,TRBJ1-2,TRBV30,TGTGCCTGGACTTCGACAGGGTCCTATGGCTACACCTTC,CAWTSTGSYGYTF
-,-,TRBJ2-5,TRBV5-4,TGTGCCAGCAGCGCTGAGCGGTCACCAGAGACCCAGTACTTC,CASSAERSPETQYF
-,TRBD2,TRBJ2-5,TRBV30,TGTGCCTGGAGCGCAAAACTAGCGTACCAAGAGACCCAGTACTTC,CAWSAKLAYQETQYF
-,-,TRBJ1-2,TRBV5-6,TGTGCCAGCAGCTTGGACAGGGTCGGCTACACCTTC,CASSLDRVGYTF
-,TRBD2,TRBJ2-7,TRBV18,TGTGCCAGCTCACCATCGGGGGGCTACGAGCAGTACTTC,CASSPSGGYEQYF
-,TRBD1,TRBJ1-2,TRBV28,TGTGCCAGCAGTATACAGGGGAGACACTATGGCTACACCTTC,CASSIQGRHYGYTF
-,-,TRBJ2-1,TRBV5-8,TGTGCCAGCAGCCCCTTTACGGTAGCGGTAAACAATGAGCAGTTCTTC,CASSPFTVAVNNEQFF
-,TRBD1,TRBJ1-2,TRBV27,TGTGCCAGCAGTTTCGACAGGGGCTATGGCTACACCTTC,CASSFDRGYGYTF
-,-,TRBJ2-5,TRBV5-4,TGTGCCAGCAGCTTATCAGGCGTCCAAGAGACCCAGTACTTC,CASSLSGVQETQYF
-,TRBD1,TRBJ1-1,TRBV9,TGTGCCAGCAGCGTGACAGGGTTCACTGAAGCTTTCTTT,CASSVTGFTEAFF
-,TRBD2,TRBJ2-1,TRBV28,TGTGCCAGCAGTTTGGGGACTAGCGGGAGGGCCCTTTCGAAAGAGCAGTTCTTC,CASSLGTSGRALSKEQFF
once,-,TRBJ2-3,TRBV7-9,TGTGCCAGCAACCGACTTAACACAGATACGCAGTATTTT,CASNRLNTDTQYF
-,TRBD1,TRBJ1-1,TRBV7-2,TGTGCCAGCAGCCTGGACCCGGGACAGAGCACTGAAGCTTTCTTT,CASSLDPGQSTEAFF
-,-,TRBJ1-2,TRBV9,TGTGCCAGCAGCGTATCGGGAGGTATGAATGGCTACACCTTC,CASSVSGGMNGYTF
-,TRBD1,TRBJ1-1,TRBV5-1,TGCGCCAGCGCTGCGGGGACAGTCAACACTGAAGCTTTCTTT,CASAAGTVNTEAFF
-,TRBD1,TRBJ2-1,TRBV15,TGTGCCACCAGCAGAGATCTGGGACAGCCCAATGAGCAGTTCTTC,CATSRDLGQPNEQFF
-,-,TRBJ2-7,TRBV28,TGTGCCAGCAGTTCGACCCCAGCCCGGGAGTACTTC,CASSSTPAREYF
once,-,TRBJ1-3,TRBV6-1,TGTGCCAGCAGTCTAGAGACAGCCTCTGGAAACACCATATATTTT,CASSLETASGNTIYF
-,TRBD1,TRBJ2-1,TRBV7-3,TGTGCCAGCAGCTCCGGGACAGGGTCGTTGAATGAGCAGTTCTTC,CASSSGTGSLNEQFF
-,-,TRBJ1-1,TRBV9,TGTGCCAGCAGCGTAGTTCTGGCAGGCACTGAAGCTTTCTTT,CASSVVLAGTEAFF
-,-,TRBJ2-7,TRBV6-1,TGTGCCAGCAGTGAATCGCTCGGACAGACGTACGAGCAGTACTTC,CASSESLGQTYEQYF
-,-,TRBJ1-1,TRBV12-5,TGTGCTAGTGGCGAATGGGGGGGAACCCACGAAGCTTTCTTT,CASGEWGGTHEAFF
once,-,TRBJ2-5,TRBV28,TGTGCCAGCAGCACCGTAGGGAGGGGGGCGGGGCGGCCCCAAGAGACCCAGTACTTC,CASSTVGRGAGRPQETQYF
-,-,TRBJ2-5,TRBV9,TGTGCCAGCAGCGTAGATGGCCGCAAGCAAGAGACCCAGTACTTC,CASSVDGRKQETQYF
once,-,TRBJ2-5,TRBV19,TGTGCCAGTAGTATAAGCACCGAGGAGACCCAGTACTTC,CASSISTEETQYF
-,-,TRBJ2-1,TRBV5-5,TGTGCCAGCAGCCTAGAGGGACTCAATGAGCAGTTCTTC,CASSLEGLNEQFF
-,-,TRBJ2-4,TRBV11-2,TGTGCCAGCAGCCGAACGGTAGGAGGCCGAGGACAGCCAAACATTCAGTACTTC,CASSRTVGGRGQPNIQYF